This T cell receptor beta chain was sequenced for a study of shared clonotypes between healthy human individuals. Study results and caveats: Larger richness was generally estimated for naive than memory subsets.

Per the original data handling: Filtering differed since immunoSEQ provided only junctions, with no quality scores. Clones were read by immunoSEQ multiplex PCR, and TCRdb kept only the in-frame ones, dropping some. The V and J calls and clone size are taken from that table; D and trimming were inferred from the DNA. The sample carries around 1.9 million clones, 90% to 95% recorded once. The germline gives CDR1 MRHNA, CDR2 SNTAGT. Between the trimmed V and J ends, which lost 10 bases and 4 bases, there was a span of 26 bases. This CDR3 is 17 amino acids long. Naive CD8 cells comprised CD45RO-negative, CCR7-positively selected cells, excluding terminally differentiated effector memory CD45RA+ cells. In regard to this clone: The antigen remains undetermined.

Sequenced input: naive CD8+ T cells from PBMCs. This clonotype was obtained from a man aged 18 to 35 in good health. Some clones in this sample may be carry-over from other donors' samples. The V and J genes are TRBV6-4 and TRBJ1-5; a possible D gene is TRBD1 (5 bases). CDR3 DNA: TGTGCCACCGGACTCCCACGGAGGGACCAGGTTAATCAGCCCCAGCATTTT. This encodes CATGLPRRDQVNQPQHF.